The clone carrying this T cell receptor beta chain was counted many times. Its antigen is not known. Bulk libraries came from a prior protocol with listed TCR primers. MiXCR, run by TCRdb on the PCR reads, gives a single entry per CDR3 protein. Seen here are tens of thousands of distinct CDR3 sequences, over 20% observed once, and the top ten hold 0.8% to 1.2%. The data were taken from a study of molecular identifiers for immune sequencing clone quantification. About the study: In replicates, the authors split RNA from approximately 20,000 or 98,000 naive CD8 cells five ways and sequenced four.

Study-wide results and limits: Clones above 20 RNA copies contained over 98% of effector molecules but under 1% of naive ones.

This CDR3 spans 15 amino acids. V was pared by 4 bases and J by 2 bases, with 3 bases of the junction left unmatched. Germline values: CDR1 SGHDN, CDR2 FVKESK. The TCR was taken from a human donor in good health. Some libraries in this study had Jurkat cell RNA spiked in. The sample taken for sequencing was naive CD8+ T cells from blood, with Jurkat cell RNA spiked in. As for subset: FACS-sorted CD8+CD4-CCR7+CD45RA+ naive T cells. This sequence joins TRBV14 and TRBJ2-7, with 12 bases fitting TRBD2. CDR3 region: CASSRGLAGPYEQYF. The CDR3, as DNA: TGTGCCAGCAGCCGGGGACTAGCGGGCCCCTACGAGCAGTACTTC.